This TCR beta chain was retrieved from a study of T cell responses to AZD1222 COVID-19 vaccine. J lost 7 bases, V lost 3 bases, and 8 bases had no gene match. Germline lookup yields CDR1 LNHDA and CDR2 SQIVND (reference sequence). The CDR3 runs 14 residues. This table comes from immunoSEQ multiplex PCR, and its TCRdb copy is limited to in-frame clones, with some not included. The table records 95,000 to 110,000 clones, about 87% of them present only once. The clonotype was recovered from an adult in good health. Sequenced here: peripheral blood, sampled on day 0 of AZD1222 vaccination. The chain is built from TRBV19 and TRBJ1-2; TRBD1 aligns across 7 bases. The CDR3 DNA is TGTGCCAGTAGTATTTGGGGACAGTCGTCTGGCTACACCTTC. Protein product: CASSIWGQSSGYTF. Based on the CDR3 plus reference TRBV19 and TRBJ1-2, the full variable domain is DGGITQSPKYLFRKEGQNVTLSCEQNLNHDAMYWYRQDPGQGLRLIYYSQIVNDFQKGDIAEGYSVSREKKESFPLTVTSAQKNPTAFYLCASSIWGQSSGYTFGSGTRLTVV.